The 22 T cell receptor beta chains presented below share a single source sample, sequenced in a study of shared clonotypes between healthy human individuals. Repertoires were generated with immunoSEQ multiplex PCR, while TCRdb's copy carries only in-frame clones and drops some. The data hold roughly 660,000 clones, with less than 95% observed a single time. The sample was memory CD8+ T cells from PBMCs. Subset: CD45RO+ cells pooled with CCR7-negative TemRA cells. The receptors come from a man between 18 and 35 years old in good health. Some clones in this sample may be carry-over from other donors' samples.

The chain links TRBV7-9 to TRBJ2-2, with 10 bases aligning to TRBD1. The CDR3 has 16 residues. From germline, CDR1 is SEHNR and CDR2 FQNEAQ (reference sequence). V trimming: 5 bases; J trimming: 4 bases; junction bases outside the gene matches: 7. The chain's CDR3 is CASSPPRDRGTGELFF. In DNA form, the CDR3 reads TGTGCCAGCAGCCCCCCCCGGGACAGGGGCACCGGGGAGCTGTTTTTT. The variable domain in full, with the rest retrieved from reference TRBV7-9 and TRBJ2-2, is DTGVSQNPRHKITKRGQNVTFRCDPISEHNRLYWYRQTLGQGPEFLTYFQNEAQLEKSRLLSDRFSAERPKGSFSTLEIQRTEQGDSAMYLCASSPPRDRGTGELFFGEGSRLTVL.

CDR3 in amino acids: CASSKLPPRQLATNEKLFF. The CDR3 DNA is TGTGCCAGCAGCAAATTGCCCCCGCGACAGCTTGCAACTAATGAAAAACTGTTTTTT. V and J are TRBV21-1 and TRBJ1-4; TRBD1, as called in the table, went unchecked against the DNA. TRBV21-1 is classified as a pseudogene. The CDR3 covers 19 residues.

This clone was observed a single time. This chain joins TRBV6-5 and TRBJ1-2; weak D call: TRBD1 (5 bases). The CDR3 is 13 amino acids. The V end was cut by 11 bases, the J end by 6 bases, with 19 bases between. Germline V lookup: CDR1 MNHEY, CDR2 SVGAGI. CDR3 nucleotide sequence: TGTGCCGCGTCGACCGGGACTTTAGATGGCTACACCTTC. Protein product: CAASTGTLDGYTF.

The rearrangement joins TRBV28 to TRBJ2-3; D call uncertain. Germline assignment: CDR1 MDHEN and CDR2 SYDVKM. Trimming cost V 3 bases and J 0 bases, with 10 bases left between them. The CDR3 length is 15 residues. The CDR3 spells CASSLPSHSTDTQYF. The CDR3 nucleotides read TGTGCCAGCAGTTTGCCCAGTCATAGCACAGATACGCAGTATTTT.

This clone was observed once. The CDR3 protein is CASSVTSAYNEQFF. The DNA of the CDR3 is TGTGCCAGCAGCGTCACTAGCGCTTACAATGAGCAGTTCTTC. The V and J genes are TRBV9 and TRBJ2-1; 7 bases agree with TRBD2. The ends lost 2 bases at V and 4 bases at J; junction bases unmatched: 3. CDR1 is SGDLS and CDR2 is YYNGEE in the germline V gene. The CDR3 consists of 14 residues.

The chain recombines TRBV28 with TRBJ2-1; D is ambiguous. CDR3 length equals 13 residues. Trimming cost V 1 base and J 4 bases, with 5 bases left between them. Germline CDR1 MDHEN, CDR2 SYDVKM. The CDR3, as DNA: TGTGCCAGCAGTTTATCCAAGTACAATGAGCAGTTCTTC. Translated: CASSLSKYNEQFF. Full variable domain (remainder filled in from reference TRBV28 and TRBJ2-1): DVKVTQSSRYLVKRTGEKVFLECVQDMDHENMFWYRQDPGLGLRLIYFSYDVKMKEKGDIPEGYSVSREKKERFSLILESASTNQTSMYLCASSLSKYNEQFFGPGTRLTVL.

This clone was observed a single time. V is TRBV6-4 and J is TRBJ2-1; D assignment may be TRBD1 or TRBD2 (5 bases each). The CDR3 runs 15 residues. The V gene's germline CDR1 is MRHNA and CDR2 SNTAGT. Trimming removed 5 bases from V and 7 bases from J, with 18 bases in between. The CDR3 is CASSPDWGSGNEQFF. As DNA, the CDR3 is TGTGCCAGCAGTCCCGATTGGGGGAGCGGAAATGAGCAGTTCTTC.

This chain joins TRBV7-9 and TRBJ2-1, with D hard to call. This CDR3 has 16 amino acids. V shed 5 bases and J shed 0 bases, with 14 bases lying between them. Per the germline V gene, CDR1 is SEHNR and CDR2 is FQNEAQ (reference sequence). Written as DNA, the CDR3 is TGTGCCAGCAGCGGAGAGCTATTGAGCTCCTACAATGAGCAGTTCTTC. Protein: CASSGELLSSYNEQFF. The full variable domain, rest sourced from reference TRBV7-9 and TRBJ2-1, is DTGVSQNPRHKITKRGQNVTFRCDPISEHNRLYWYRQTLGQGPEFLTYFQNEAQLEKSRLLSDRFSAERPKGSFSTLEIQRTEQGDSAMYLCASSGELLSSYNEQFFGPGTRLTVL.

CDR3: CASSLRVDTGELFF. The CDR3 DNA follows: TGTGCCAGCAGCTTAAGGGTGGACACCGGGGAGCTGTTTTTT. The chain carries TRBV11-2 and TRBJ2-2; unclear D gene. Per the germline V gene, CDR1 is SGHAT and CDR2 is FQNNGV. The CDR3 is 14 amino acids. Trimming removed 2 bases at V and 3 bases at J, with 7 bases between.

J is TRBJ1-5 and V is TRBV13; D remains ambiguous. This CDR3 contains 12 residues. V was shortened by 5 bases and J by 0 bases, with 2 bases between the two germline ends. The germline gives CDR1 PRHDT, CDR2 FYEKMQ (reference sequence). The CDR3 here is CASSNSNQPQHF. CDR3 in DNA: TGTGCCAGCAGCAATAGCAATCAGCCCCAGCATTTT.

The chain carries TRBV6-5 and TRBJ2-1; D possibly matches TRBD1 or TRBD2 (5 bases each). This CDR3 is built from 15 residues. Germline V gene lookup returns CDR1 MNHEY and CDR2 SVGAGI. The V end was cut by 6 bases, the J end by 2 bases, with 14 bases between. The CDR3 DNA reads TGTGCCAGCAGGATGGGACGGACGACCTACAATGAGCAGTTCTTC. Encoded protein: CASRMGRTTYNEQFF.

The chain employs TRBV6-4 and TRBJ2-1, with a tentative D call TRBD2 (7 bases). There are 17 residues in the CDR3. Deletions cut 0 bases from V and 6 bases from J, with 18 bases between. The germline V gene has CDR1 MRHNA and CDR2 SNTAGT. The CDR3 coding sequence is TGTGCCAGCAGTGACTCAGTACTTTTTCGGGGGGCCAATGAGCAGTTCTTC. Protein product: CASSDSVLFRGANEQFF.

This clone was seen just once. The sample carries other DNA sequences with the same CDR3. The rearrangement uses TRBV6-5 and TRBJ2-1; 12 bases are a match to TRBD2. This CDR3 is 13 amino acids long. Germline V gene sequence: CDR1 MNHEY, CDR2 SVGAGI. The ends lost 8 bases at V and 4 bases at J; junction bases unmatched: 0. CDR3 coding DNA: TGTGCCAGCGGACTAGCGGGATACAATGAGCAGTTCTTC. This codes for CASGLAGYNEQFF.

Notes on this clone: Other DNA sequences from this sample encode an identical CDR3 as well. The V and J genes are TRBV27 and TRBJ2-7; maybe TRBD1 (5 bases). V lost 1 base to trimming and J lost 6 bases, with 7 bases between them. The CDR3 has 12 residues. Germline V gene data show CDR1 as MNHEY and CDR2 as SMNVEV (reference sequence). The CDR3 bases are TGTGCCAGCAGTTTATTAAGGGGCGAGCAGTACTTC. It yields the protein CASSLLRGEQYF.

This clone was seen just once. This chain links TRBV4-1 with TRBJ2-1; 7 nucleotides match TRBD1. V shed 6 bases and J 4 bases; nucleotides not matched to a gene: 18. Germline V gene sequence: CDR1 MGHRA, CDR2 YSYEKL. The CDR3 runs to 18 residues. CDR3 DNA: TGCGCCAGCAGTAAACAGGGGATTGAGCGGCCTCTTTACAATGAGCAGTTCTTC. It codes for CASSKQGIERPLYNEQFF.

The gene calls are TRBV28 and TRBJ2-3, with 8 bases lining up with TRBD2. J gave up 2 bases and V 2 bases, and 9 bases lay outside the gene matches. This CDR3 is built from 17 residues. Looked up from germline, CDR1 is MDHEN and CDR2 is SYDVKM. For the CDR3, the DNA is TGTGCCAGCAGTTTAGGGGCGGGGGGACTGAACACAGATACGCAGTATTTT. This translates into CASSLGAGGLNTDTQYF.

The CDR3, as DNA: TGTGCCACCACCATGACTAGCGGAGGTGCTAGCACAGATACGCAGTATTTT. Residues: CATTMTSGGASTDTQYF. The chain joins TRBV15 to TRBJ2-3; 9 bases are shared with TRBD2. V shed 7 bases and J 0 bases; nucleotides not matched to a gene: 11. Germline V gene lookup returns CDR1 LNHNV and CDR2 YYDKDF (reference sequence). The CDR3 spans 17 residues.

The chain has TRBV6-5 and TRBJ2-2; D perhaps matches TRBD2 (6 bases). V shed 7 bases and J shed 3 bases, with 15 bases lying between them. This CDR3 has 15 amino acids. Germline-derived CDR1 and CDR2 are MNHEY and SVGAGI. The CDR3 DNA reads TGTGCCAGCACCTCCTCGGGGGAACACACCGGGGAGCTGTTTTTT. It specifies CASTSSGEHTGELFF.

The chain uses TRBV7-9 and TRBJ1-1, with unresolved D. The germline V and J ends were trimmed by 4 bases and 5 bases, with 8 bases remaining between them. Germline V lookup: CDR1 SEHNR, CDR2 FQNEAQ (reference sequence). This CDR3 contains 12 residues. This CDR3 is CASSSVGTEAFF. CDR3 coding DNA: TGTGCCAGCAGCTCTGTGGGGACTGAAGCTTTCTTT.

In nucleotides, the CDR3 is TGTGCCACCTGGGCAGGGGACTATGGCTACACCTTC. It translates to CATWAGDYGYTF. This chain joins TRBV10-3 and TRBJ1-2, with D perhaps TRBD1 (6 bases). The CDR3 is 12 residues long. The germline V gene encodes CDR1 ENHRY and CDR2 SYGVKD. Trimming left V 10 bases short and J 3 bases short, with 12 bases between.

As for this clone: Other DNA sequences in this specimen translate into the identical CDR3. The V gene is TRBV9, the J gene TRBJ1-1; D uncertain. CDR1 and CDR2 (germline): SGDLS, YYNGEE. V dropped 4 bases and J dropped 5 bases, with 9 bases sitting between them. This CDR3 comprises 12 residues. Here the CDR3 reads CASSPPGTEAFF. In DNA, the CDR3 is TGTGCCAGCAGCCCCCCAGGAACTGAAGCTTTCTTT.

The rearrangement uses TRBV5-1 and TRBJ2-7, with a tentative D call TRBD2 (6 bases). With 2 bases removed from V and 3 bases from J, the gap between germline ends came to 15 bases. The CDR3 is made up of 15 amino acids. Germline-derived CDR1 and CDR2 are SGHRS and YFSETQ. The CDR3 region is CASSFWAGSLYEQYF. CDR3 bases: TGCGCCAGCAGCTTTTGGGCCGGGAGTCTCTACGAGCAGTACTTC.